This is a list of T cell receptor beta chains from one sample in a study of cytomegalovirus exposure and HLA in healthy donors. The data were produced by immunoSEQ multiplex PCR, yet TCRdb's version contains in-frame clones alone and is incomplete. The sample holds about 94,000 clones; about 76% are singletons and the top ten take around 7%. Sequences were obtained from PBMCs. The source of these receptors is a middle-aged man in good health and CMV-seropositive. CDR3s include the opening cysteine and the closing phenylalanine or tryptophan. D genes are given only for firm matches. Some rows have no size entry. The others give once, few or many, or a class for an expanded clone.

clone size: NA; V gene: TRBV19; D gene: TRBD1; J gene: TRBJ2-2; CDR3 DNA: TGTGCCAGTAGTGTCACAGGGGCCGGGGAGCTGTTTTTT; CDR3 protein: CASSVTGAGELFF
clone size: NA; V gene: TRBV7-2; D gene: TRBD2; J gene: TRBJ2-7; CDR3 DNA: TGTGCCAGCAGCTCGACTAGCTTCTACGAGCAGTACTTC; CDR3 protein: CASSSTSFYEQYF
clone size: NA; V gene: TRBV6-1; D gene: TRBD2; J gene: TRBJ2-5; CDR3 DNA: TGTGCCAGCAAACTAGCGGGGGGCTCAGAGACCCAGTACTTC; CDR3 protein: CASKLAGGSETQYF
clone size: NA; V gene: TRBV27; D gene: TRBD1; J gene: TRBJ1-4; CDR3 DNA: TGTGCCAGCGGCTCGACAGGGTACGAAGAAAAACTGTTTTTT; CDR3 protein: CASGSTGYEEKLFF
clone size: NA; V gene: TRBV28; D gene: NA; J gene: TRBJ1-5; CDR3 DNA: TGTGCCAGCAACTGGGGCAGTGATCAGCCCCAGCATTTT; CDR3 protein: CASNWGSDQPQHF
clone size: NA; V gene: TRBV11-2; D gene: NA; J gene: TRBJ2-1; CDR3 DNA: TGTGCCAGCAGCTTAGAGTGGCCTCCCTACAATGAGCAGTTCTTC; CDR3 protein: CASSLEWPPYNEQFF
clone size: once; V gene: TRBV2; D gene: TRBD1; J gene: TRBJ2-7; CDR3 DNA: TGTGCCAGCAGTAAAGGAAGGGGACAGGGCTACGAGCAGTACTTC; CDR3 protein: CASSKGRGQGYEQYF
clone size: once; V gene: TRBV4-1; D gene: TRBD2; J gene: TRBJ2-1; CDR3 DNA: TGCGCCAGCAGCCAAGATCGGGTTAGCGGGAGGGCCTTGAAGTTCTTC; CDR3 protein: CASSQDRVSGRALKFF
clone size: NA; V gene: TRBV29-1; D gene: NA; J gene: TRBJ1-1; CDR3 DNA: TGCAGCGTTGAAGGTGCACTTCCGAACACTGAAGCTTTCTTT; CDR3 protein: CSVEGALPNTEAFF
clone size: NA; V gene: TRBV9; D gene: NA; J gene: TRBJ1-6; CDR3 DNA: TGTGCCAGCAGCGTAGCACAGCTAAATTCACCCCTCCACTTT; CDR3 protein: CASSVAQLNSPLHF
clone size: NA; V gene: TRBV7-3; D gene: NA; J gene: TRBJ1-5; CDR3 DNA: TGTGCCAGCAGCTTATTCCCTAATCAGCCCCAGCATTTT; CDR3 protein: CASSLFPNQPQHF
clone size: few; V gene: TRBV6-5; D gene: NA; J gene: TRBJ2-2; CDR3 DNA: TGTGCCTGCAGGGACTCGAACACCGGGGAGCTGTTTTTT; CDR3 protein: CACRDSNTGELFF
clone size: NA; V gene: TRBV27; D gene: TRBD1; J gene: TRBJ1-6; CDR3 DNA: TGTGCCAGCGCCGGGGACAGGTCGTATTTTTATAATTCACCCCTCCACTTT; CDR3 protein: CASAGDRSYFYNSPLHF
clone size: NA; V gene: TRBV6-5; D gene: NA; J gene: TRBJ1-6; CDR3 DNA: TGTGCCAGCAGCGACAGGAGCTCCTATAATTCACCCCTCCACTTT; CDR3 protein: CASSDRSSYNSPLHF
clone size: few; V gene: TRBV28; D gene: TRBD1; J gene: TRBJ2-5; CDR3 DNA: TGTGCCAGCGCAATACCGGGACAGGAAGAGACCCAGTACTTC; CDR3 protein: CASAIPGQEETQYF
clone size: NA; V gene: TRBV18; D gene: NA; J gene: TRBJ2-7; CDR3 DNA: TGTGCCAGCTCACCATTCCCACACCCCTACGAGCAGTACTTC; CDR3 protein: CASSPFPHPYEQYF
clone size: NA; V gene: TRBV19; D gene: NA; J gene: TRBJ1-1; CDR3 DNA: TGTGCCAGTAGTAGAGGCAACTTGAACACTGAAGCTTTCTTT; CDR3 protein: CASSRGNLNTEAFF
clone size: NA; V gene: TRBV4-1; D gene: NA; J gene: TRBJ1-1; CDR3 DNA: TGCGCCAGCAGCCAAGCTTCCAGGGGATATGAAGCTTTCTTT; CDR3 protein: CASSQASRGYEAFF
clone size: NA; V gene: TRBV7-8; D gene: TRBD1; J gene: TRBJ2-5; CDR3 DNA: TGTGCCAGCAGCGGGCGACAGGGGGCTAACCAAGAGACCCAGTACTTC; CDR3 protein: CASSGRQGANQETQYF
clone size: NA; V gene: TRBV7-2; D gene: TRBD2; J gene: TRBJ2-3; CDR3 DNA: TGTGCCAGCAGCGGCAGACTAGCGGGGGCGATCACAGATACGCAGTATTTT; CDR3 protein: CASSGRLAGAITDTQYF
clone size: NA; V gene: TRBV5-6; D gene: TRBD1; J gene: TRBJ1-2; CDR3 DNA: TGTGCCAGCAGCTTGGGGGGGACAGGTTGGGACTATGGCTACACCTTC; CDR3 protein: CASSLGGTGWDYGYTF
clone size: NA; V gene: TRBV4-2; D gene: NA; J gene: TRBJ1-4; CDR3 DNA: TGTGCCAGCAGTCCCGAACTTGCAACTAATGAAAAACTGTTTTTT; CDR3 protein: CASSPELATNEKLFF
clone size: NA; V gene: TRBV5-4; D gene: TRBD2; J gene: TRBJ2-7; CDR3 DNA: TGTGCCAGCAGCGAGGGACTAGCGGGGGGCTACGAGCAGTACTTC; CDR3 protein: CASSEGLAGGYEQYF
clone size: NA; V gene: TRBV28; D gene: TRBD2; J gene: TRBJ2-5; CDR3 DNA: TGTGCCAGCAGTTGGACTAGCGGGAGATACCAAGAGACCCAGTACTTC; CDR3 protein: CASSWTSGRYQETQYF
clone size: NA; V gene: TRBV15; D gene: TRBD2; J gene: TRBJ2-7; CDR3 DNA: TGTGCCACCAGCTCGGCGGTAGCTAGCGGGAGTTTCGAGCAGTACTTC; CDR3 protein: CATSSAVASGSFEQYF
clone size: NA; V gene: TRBV27; D gene: NA; J gene: TRBJ2-1; CDR3 DNA: TGTGCCAGCAGTCTCACAGGGCCGGGCTACAATGAGCAGTTCTTC; CDR3 protein: CASSLTGPGYNEQFF
clone size: NA; V gene: TRBV9; D gene: NA; J gene: TRBJ1-2; CDR3 DNA: TGTGCCAGCAGCCCGGACAGCTATGGCTACACCTTC; CDR3 protein: CASSPDSYGYTF
clone size: NA; V gene: TRBV6-4; D gene: TRBD1; J gene: TRBJ1-2; CDR3 DNA: TGTGCCAGCAGTGACTCAACAGGGGGCCGAGGCTACACCTTC; CDR3 protein: CASSDSTGGRGYTF
clone size: once; V gene: TRBV5-5; D gene: TRBD1; J gene: TRBJ1-4; CDR3 DNA: TGTGCCAGCAGCACCGGGACAGTGAATGAAAAACTGTTTTTT; CDR3 protein: CASSTGTVNEKLFF
clone size: NA; V gene: TRBV7-8; D gene: NA; J gene: TRBJ1-1; CDR3 DNA: TGTGCCAGCAGCCCCAAAGGGGACACTGAAGCTTTCTTT; CDR3 protein: CASSPKGDTEAFF
clone size: once; V gene: TRBV5-1; D gene: TRBD1; J gene: TRBJ2-7; CDR3 DNA: TGCGCCAGCAGCTTGCAGCCGCAGGGACAGGGAAGCGAGCAGTACTTC; CDR3 protein: CASSLQPQGQGSEQYF
clone size: NA; V gene: TRBV5-5; D gene: TRBD2; J gene: TRBJ2-7; CDR3 DNA: TGTGCCAGCAGCTTGGATAGCGGGGGGGCCTACGAGCAGTACTTC; CDR3 protein: CASSLDSGGAYEQYF
clone size: NA; V gene: TRBV18; D gene: TRBD2; J gene: TRBJ2-1; CDR3 DNA: TGTGCCAGCTCACCAGCTAGCGGGGGTGTCAATGAGCAGTTCTTC; CDR3 protein: CASSPASGGVNEQFF
clone size: few; V gene: TRBV7-2; D gene: NA; J gene: TRBJ2-1; CDR3 DNA: TGTGCCAGCACCGCCTGGGGCGTCAATGAGCAGTTCTTC; CDR3 protein: CASTAWGVNEQFF
clone size: once; V gene: TRBV7-9; D gene: NA; J gene: TRBJ2-1; CDR3 DNA: TGTTCCAGCAGCCAGGGCCGGTTTGAGCAGTTCTTC; CDR3 protein: CSSSQGRFEQFF
clone size: NA; V gene: TRBV5-1; D gene: TRBD2; J gene: TRBJ2-6; CDR3 DNA: TGCGCCAGCAGCTTGGTGGCTAGCGGGGGGGACGCTGGGGCCAACGTCCTGACTTTC; CDR3 protein: CASSLVASGGDAGANVLTF
clone size: NA; V gene: TRBV9; D gene: TRBD1; J gene: TRBJ2-3; CDR3 DNA: TGTGCCAGCAGCGGCGGACAGGGTGGCACAGATACGCAGTATTTT; CDR3 protein: CASSGGQGGTDTQYF
clone size: few; V gene: TRBV7-9; D gene: TRBD1; J gene: TRBJ1-2; CDR3 DNA: TGTGCCAGCAGCTTAACGACAGGGTGGGGCTACACCTTC; CDR3 protein: CASSLTTGWGYTF
clone size: NA; V gene: TRBV7-8; D gene: NA; J gene: TRBJ1-3; CDR3 DNA: TGTGCCAGCAGCTTAAAAGGGGCACCTAACCCGGGTAACACCATATATTTT; CDR3 protein: CASSLKGAPNPGNTIYF
clone size: NA; V gene: TRBV28; D gene: TRBD2; J gene: TRBJ2-1; CDR3 DNA: TGTGCCAGCAGCACCCGACTAGCGGGAGGGAAAAGCTCCTACAATGAGCAGTTCTTC; CDR3 protein: CASSTRLAGGKSSYNEQFF
clone size: few; V gene: TRBV27; D gene: TRBD2; J gene: TRBJ2-1; CDR3 DNA: TGTGCCAGCAGTAGAGAGACTAGCGGGAGTGGTCGTCAGTTCTTC; CDR3 protein: CASSRETSGSGRQFF